The entry below describes one T cell receptor beta chain. The sample comes from a study of technical replicates of blood from a handful of donors. Profiled with immunoSEQ multiplex PCR; TCRdb holds only in-frame clones, not every one. Of more than 65,000 clones detected, over 80% appear once; the ten largest clones hold roughly 5%. The CDR3 contains 15 residues. V shed 2 bases and J 2 bases; nucleotides not matched to a gene: 5. CDR1 MNHEY and CDR2 SVGAGI come from the germline V gene. This sequence joins TRBV6-5 and TRBJ2-7; TRBD1 agrees at 8 bases. The sample consisted of PBMCs. This clonotype was sampled from a human donor in good health. Some clones in this sample may be carry-over from other donors' samples. The CDR3, as DNA: TGTGCCAGCAGTTACGCAGGACAGGGCACCTACGAGCAGTACTTC. Its translation is CASSYAGQGTYEQYF.